The 31 T cell receptor beta chains reported below all come from one sample, sequenced in a study of vaccination and CD4 T cells after COVID-19. The Oncomine TCR Beta short-read assay generated sequence data from the DNA of cultured CD4+ T cells. TCRdb ran MiXCR on the PCR reads and lists one entry per CDR3 protein. The table shows thousands of distinct CDR3 sequences, with about 45% occurring only once. Indicated treatment: 10-day PBMC culture with coronavirus spike peptide pools or control peptides (ViraFEST assay). Investigators obtained the unexposed donor's CD4+ T cells before the COVID-19 pandemic (2011-2018). Antigen specificity for these receptors is unknown. The sample comprised CD4+ T cells from blood, cultured in vitro. The receptor set was obtained from a human donor in good health.

The gene calls are TRBV29-1 and TRBJ2-3, with 8 nucleotides matching TRBD2. The V gene's germline CDR1 is SQVTM and CDR2 ANQGSEA. CDR3 size: 14 residues. V trimming: 7 bases; J trimming: 3 bases; junction bases outside the gene matches: 9. The DNA of the CDR3 is TGCAGCGCGGCCAAAAGCGGGGGAACAGATACGCAGTATTTT. Translation gives CSAAKSGGTDTQYF.

Here the CDR3 DNA reads TGTGCCAGCAGCTCCAAGTGGGAGCAGTACTTC. Translated, it gives CASSSKWEQYF. The rearrangement links TRBV7-9 to TRBJ2-7; no definite D call. CDR3 length: 11 residues. Germline V gene sequence: CDR1 SEHNR, CDR2 FQNEAQ (reference sequence). The V end was cut by 4 bases, the J end by 7 bases, with 8 bases between.

This chain uses TRBV5-4 with TRBJ1-2, with 7 positions matching TRBD1. CDR3 length equals 17 residues. CDR1 and CDR2 from the germline V gene are SGHNT and YYREEE (reference sequence). With 3 bases clipped from V and 7 bases from J, the junction kept 18 bases outside the gene matches. The CDR3 coding sequence is TGTGCCAGCAGCTCATCGCCAGGGACACAGGGGAGGGGTGGCTACACCTTC. As protein: CASSSSPGTQGRGGYTF.

This chain uses TRBV20-1 with TRBJ2-7, with 8 positions matching TRBD2. Trimming at V came to 2 bases and at J to 4 bases, leaving 10 bases not matched to a gene. This CDR3 is 15 amino acids long. Germline values: CDR1 DFQATT, CDR2 SNEGSKA (reference sequence). CDR3 residues: CSARRGLTSGYEQYF. The CDR3 DNA reads TGCAGTGCTAGACGGGGGTTAACTAGCGGATACGAGCAGTACTTC.

This clonotype was detected once. The V gene is TRBV21-1, the J gene TRBJ1-1. TRBV21-1 is shown as a pseudogene. The CDR3 runs 9 residues. The CDR3 is CASSTEAFF. As DNA, the CDR3 is TGTGCCAGCAGCACTGAAGCTTTCTTT.

This chain uses TRBV12-3 or TRBV12-4 with TRBJ2-3, with 11 bases matching TRBD1. The CDR3 runs 15 residues. The J segment lost 5 bases and the V segment lost 6 bases, leaving 7 bases of the junction unmatched. The CDR3 nucleotides read TGTGCCAGCAGGGACAGGGGGCGCGTCGGAGATACGCAGTATTTT. Its protein is CASRDRGRVGDTQYF.

The chain employs TRBV2 and TRBJ1-1; unclear D gene. Looked up from germline, CDR1 is SNHLY and CDR2 is FYNNEI. V shed 6 bases and J shed 6 bases, with 20 bases lying between them. The CDR3 consists of 15 residues. The CDR3 spells CASSSNSPPLAEAFF. The CDR3 DNA sequence: TGTGCCAGCAGCTCGAATAGTCCTCCGTTAGCTGAAGCTTTCTTT.

The table lists this clonotype with a few counts. The chain combines TRBV27 with TRBJ1-5; D gene unclear. The CDR3 is made up of 20 amino acids. Germline assignment: CDR1 MNHEY and CDR2 SMNVEV (reference sequence). The germline V and J ends were trimmed by 0 bases and 0 bases, with 21 bases remaining between them. CDR3 sequence (DNA): TGTGCCAGCAGTTTATCGATAACGGGTGAGACATCTGATAGCAATCAGCCCCAGCATTTT. Its protein product is CASSLSITGETSDSNQPQHF.

This clonotype showed up just a few times. V is TRBV15 and J is TRBJ1-5; 7 nucleotides match TRBD1. The CDR3 length is 18 residues. Germline-derived CDR1 and CDR2 are LNHNV and YYDKDF (reference sequence). With 0 bases clipped from V and 3 bases from J, the junction kept 11 bases outside the gene matches. CDR3 nucleotide sequence: TGTGCCACCAGCAGAGATCTAGGGACAGCTGCTCCCAATCAGCCCCAGCATTTT. The encoded protein is CATSRDLGTAAPNQPQHF.

The J gene is TRBJ2-3, the V gene TRBV6-1; the match to TRBD2 covers 7 bases. The V segment lost 6 bases and the J segment 0 bases; nucleotides outside the gene matches: 12. The length of the CDR3 is 17 residues. Germline-derived CDR1 and CDR2 are MNHNS and SASEGT. In DNA, the CDR3 is TGTGCCAGCAGCGACCGGCCGGGAGCGGGGAGCACAGATACGCAGTATTTT. Translation gives CASSDRPGAGSTDTQYF.

The sample holds a few counts of this clonotype. CDR3 residues: CASRTREEGPYEQYF. For the CDR3, the DNA is TGTGCCAGCAGGACCAGGGAAGAGGGTCCTTACGAGCAGTACTTC. J is TRBJ2-7 and V is TRBV6-1; either TRBD1 or TRBD2 may fit D (5 bases each). The CDR3 has 15 residues. V was shortened by 6 bases and J by 4 bases, with 19 bases between the two germline ends. Germline-derived CDR1 and CDR2 are MNHNS and SASEGT.

This clonotype counts as medium-sized. The chain is built from TRBV20-1 and TRBJ1-1; D is possibly TRBD1 (6 bases). Looked up from germline, CDR1 is DFQATT and CDR2 is SNEGSKA (reference sequence). Trimming pared 0 bases from V and 3 bases from J, leaving 17 bases between. The CDR3 runs to 16 residues. The CDR3 here is CSARDLLGGPDTEAFF. The CDR3 nucleotides are TGCAGTGCTAGAGATCTGTTGGGGGGCCCCGACACTGAAGCTTTCTTT.

CDR3 residues: CASSVATGSPLHF. CDR3 DNA sequence: TGTGCCAGCAGCGTAGCTACGGGTTCACCCCTCCACTTT. The chain joins TRBV9 to TRBJ1-6; D unresolved. The CDR3 has 13 amino acids. Germline values: CDR1 SGDLS, CDR2 YYNGEE. V was shortened by 0 bases and J by 9 bases, with 7 bases between the two germline ends.

The chain uses TRBV5-4 and TRBJ2-7, with TRBD2 identical over 9 bases. Germline assignment: CDR1 SGHNT and CDR2 YYREEE (reference sequence). This CDR3 has 16 amino acids. J lost 5 bases, V lost 1 base, and 10 bases had no gene match. In DNA, the CDR3 is TGTGCCAGCAGCTTGTCTAATCTAGCGGGAAGGGACGAGCAGTACTTC. It translates to CASSLSNLAGRDEQYF.

The chain couples TRBV10-3 to TRBJ2-3, with D unresolved. The CDR3 covers 11 residues. Germline CDR1 and CDR2: ENHRY and SYGVKD. Between the trimmed V and J ends, which lost 8 bases and 6 bases, there was a span of 9 bases. CDR3 sequence: CAISPADTQYF. CDR3 DNA sequence: TGTGCCATCTCTCCAGCGGATACGCAGTATTTT.

The chain employs TRBV12-3 or TRBV12-4 and TRBJ2-7; 8 bases align to TRBD2. With V trimmed by 3 bases and J by 3 bases, 4 bases remained unmatched. This CDR3 has 14 amino acids. CDR3 sequence: CASSFHREGYEQYF. CDR3 nucleotides: TGTGCCAGCAGTTTCCATCGGGAGGGCTACGAGCAGTACTTC.

This clonotype was counted a single time. The chain uses TRBV10-3 and TRBJ2-5, with unresolved D. The germline V gene encodes CDR1 ENHRY and CDR2 SYGVKD. The CDR3 consists of 13 residues. Trimming removed 3 bases from V and 5 bases from J, with 10 bases in between. Written as DNA, the CDR3 is TGTGCCATCAGTGAACCGGGTCTGGAGACCCAGTACTTC. Amino acid sequence: CAISEPGLETQYF.

This chain uses TRBV20-1 with TRBJ2-5; maybe TRBD2 (7 bases). CDR1 DFQATT and CDR2 SNEGSKA come from the germline V gene (reference sequence). V lost 1 base and J 4 bases, leaving 16 bases between the germline ends. This CDR3 is 15 amino acids long. CDR3 in DNA: TGCAGTGCTAGAGGGGGAGGGGGGTCAACAGAGACCCAGTACTTC. Translating it yields CSARGGGGSTETQYF.

The chain uses TRBV24-1 and TRBJ2-1; a weak D match, TRBD2 (7 bases). The CDR3 extends over 15 amino acids. Looked up from germline, CDR1 is KGHDR and CDR2 is SFDVKD. V lost 3 bases, J lost 5 bases, and 13 bases lay in between. Here the CDR3 DNA reads TGTGCCACCAGTGATGGGGGGGCGGTGGACAATGAGCAGTTCTTC. Protein sequence: CATSDGGAVDNEQFF.

This clonotype was counted a few times. The V and J genes are TRBV20-1 and TRBJ1-5; D gene unclear. Germline CDR1 and CDR2: DFQATT and SNEGSKA (reference sequence). Trimming took 0 bases from V and 3 from J, leaving 12 bases between them. The length of the CDR3 is 15 residues. CDR3 sequence: CSARDRGNYNQPQHF. CDR3 sequence (DNA): TGCAGTGCTAGAGATCGCGGGAACTACAATCAGCCCCAGCATTTT.

This clonotype was observed a single time. The rearrangement links TRBV4-3 to TRBJ2-5; weak D call: TRBD2 (6 bases). Germline-derived CDR1 and CDR2 are LGHNA and YSLEER. V lost 4 bases and J 5 bases, leaving 23 bases between the germline ends. The CDR3 loop spans 17 amino acids. The CDR3: CASSPEGYRSGGETQYF. The CDR3 coding sequence is TGCGCCAGCAGCCCGGAGGGTTACAGGTCCGGAGGGGAGACCCAGTACTTC.

The chain is built from TRBV7-9 and TRBJ1-1; tentatively, D is TRBD1 (5 bases). Germline CDR1 SEHNR, CDR2 FQNEAQ (reference sequence). Deletions cut 6 bases from V and 5 bases from J, with 16 bases between. The CDR3 totals 14 residues. The CDR3 protein is CASRRGSEGTEAFF. Here the CDR3 DNA reads TGTGCCAGCAGACGGGGCTCCGAGGGGACTGAAGCTTTCTTT.

The rearrangement uses TRBV6-1 and TRBJ1-2, with D possibly TRBD1 on 6 matching bases. CDR3 length: 13 residues. The V gene's germline CDR1 is MNHNS and CDR2 SASEGT. V shed 7 bases and J shed 2 bases, with 11 bases lying between them. As DNA, the CDR3 is TGTGCCAGCACCCCTACAGGGAACTATGGCTACACCTTC. The encoded protein is CASTPTGNYGYTF.

V and J are TRBV5-4 and TRBJ2-7; 9 nucleotides line up with TRBD2. J gave up 5 bases and V 2 bases, and 2 bases lay outside the gene matches. This CDR3 region has 13 residues. CDR1 SGHNT and CDR2 YYREEE come from the germline V gene (reference sequence). The CDR3 region is CASSLAGGDEQYF. CDR3 DNA: TGTGCCAGCAGCTTAGCGGGGGGCGACGAGCAGTACTTC.

The rearrangement links TRBV30 to TRBJ2-2; 9 bases map to TRBD1. The CDR3 contains 13 residues. The junction had 2 bases not matched to a gene; V was cut back by 3 bases and J by 6 bases. Germline V gives CDR1 GTSNPN, CDR2 SVGIG (reference sequence). The DNA of the CDR3 is TGTGCCTGGAGGACAGGGGGTGCCGGGGAGCTGTTTTTT. Translating gives CAWRTGGAGELFF.

V and J are TRBV20-1 and TRBJ1-1; no clear D. CDR1 is DFQATT, CDR2 SNEGSKA, per germline (reference sequence). The V gene lost 3 bases and the J gene lost 4 bases, with 15 bases spanning the gap. This CDR3 comprises 14 residues. CDR3 loop: CSASIVSSTTEAFF. The CDR3 DNA reads TGCAGTGCTAGTATCGTATCGTCGACCACTGAAGCTTTCTTT.

This clonotype has only a few counts. J is TRBJ2-3 and V is TRBV27; D is undetermined. CDR1 MNHEY and CDR2 SMNVEV come from the germline V gene (reference sequence). This CDR3 is built from 14 residues. V gave up 1 base and J gave up 2 bases, with 7 bases separating them. The CDR3 protein is CASSLWSNTDTQYF. CDR3 nucleotide sequence: TGTGCCAGCAGTTTATGGTCTAACACAGATACGCAGTATTTT.

The chain is built from TRBV7-6 and TRBJ2-2, with D perhaps TRBD1 (6 bases). V lost 5 bases and J lost 10, with 11 bases in between. There are 12 residues in the CDR3. Germline V gene sequence: CDR1 SGHVS, CDR2 FNYEAQ. The CDR3 protein is CASSPQGEELFF. DNA for the CDR3: TGTGCCAGCAGCCCACAGGGCGAGGAGCTGTTTTTT.

This clonotype was recorded a few times. J is TRBJ1-5 and V is TRBV2; D is possibly TRBD1 (5 bases). The CDR3 sequence is 14 residues long. V gave up 2 bases and J gave up 2 bases, with 7 bases separating them. CDR1 is SNHLY, CDR2 FYNNEI, per germline. The CDR3 region is CASSERGGNQPQHF. CDR3 sequence (DNA): TGTGCCAGCAGTGAACGGGGGGGCAATCAGCCCCAGCATTTT.

This clonotype showed up just a few times. Here the CDR3 DNA reads TGTGCCAGTAGATCCCCGCAGGGGGTAGGCCAGCCCCAGCATTTT. Translating gives CASRSPQGVGQPQHF. The rearrangement joins TRBV19 to TRBJ1-5; 7 bases line up with TRBD1. The CDR3 sequence is 15 residues long. The V and J ends lost 6 bases and 7 bases, in that order; junction bases with no gene match: 12. CDR1 and CDR2 from the germline V gene are LNHDA and SQIVND (reference sequence).

This chain uses TRBV15 with TRBJ1-2; 7 positions match TRBD1. J was trimmed by 8 bases and V by 0 bases; bases with no gene match: 12. CDR3 length: 16 amino acids. Germline assignment: CDR1 LNHNV and CDR2 YYDKDF (reference sequence). CDR3 DNA: TGTGCCACCAGCAGAGATTCCCTTGACAGGGTCGGCGGCTACACCTTC. Translating gives CATSRDSLDRVGGYTF.